The text below deals with one T cell receptor beta chain. Its antigen is unknown. The entry originates in a study of early T cells in non-severe SARS-CoV-2 infection. For the study at large: Sequenced material consisted of bulk RNA (from unsorted whole blood), and chains were unpaired.

Unique molecular identifiers tagged individual cDNA molecules. TCRdb re-called the 5' RACE reads with MiXCR, one entry per CDR3 protein. The sample has about 58,000 distinct CDR3 sequences; approximately 11% are singletons. Regarding the study as a whole: Clonotype matching in VDJdb favored anti-spike CD8 responses and did not capture private and CD4 specificities.

The junction had 6 bases not matched to a gene; V was cut back by 0 bases and J by 8 bases. In germline, CDR1 is LNHDA, CDR2 SQIVND (reference sequence). This CDR3 is built from 14 residues. The sample comprised whole blood. The chain combines TRBV19 with TRBJ1-2, with 7 bases aligning to TRBD1. The receptor was derived from an adult who was a healthcare worker with PCR-confirmed SARS-CoV-2 infection or an uninfected control (not recorded which). CDR3 nucleotide sequence: TGTGCCAGTAGTATAGAGGTTGGACAGGACGGCTACACCTTC. Protein: CASSIEVGQDGYTF.